This T cell receptor (beta chain) was recovered during a study of T cell responses to AZD1222 COVID-19 vaccine. About the research overall: Pooled together were second doses at about 4 or about 12 weeks.

Concerning this clone: The antigen remains undetermined.

The method was immunoSEQ multiplex PCR; TCRdb's version includes in-frame clones alone and lacks a portion of them. Counted here are roughly 160,000 clones, approximately 91% occurring once; the ten biggest clones make up around 5.5%. Study-wide results and limits: Baseline testing showed seropositivity in only five or six AZD1222 recipients. Clonal diversity was possibly underestimated; the donors were predominantly white British and more often female.

The TCR originated in an adult in good health. Material: peripheral blood, obtained on day 0 of AZD1222 vaccination.

CDR3 nucleotides: TGTGCCAGCAGCCAAGATGTCGCACCTAGACCCTACGAGCAGTACTTC. Translated, it gives CASSQDVAPRPYEQYF. The rearrangement links TRBV4-2 to TRBJ2-7; D is undetermined. The germline V gene has CDR1 LGHNA and CDR2 YNFKEQ. The CDR3 is made up of 16 amino acids. Trimming took 0 bases from V and 2 from J, leaving 14 bases between them.